These 10 T cell receptor beta chains originate from one sample sequenced in a study of T cell repertoires in cytomegalovirus infection (dated by TCRdb to between 2018 and 2020). Reading the label with the study, this specimen's treatment or condition is: in vitro stimulation with specific CMV peptide epitopes to enrich CMV-specific T cells. What these receptors recognize is not known. The listed sequencing device is Illumina HiSeq 1500. TCRdb trimmed public reads at Q25 via fastp, called clones via MiXCR and kept in-frame beta chains. Entries that share a CDR3 protein sequence are merged under the most common genes and DNA. This sample comprises about 890,000 distinct CDR3 sequences, roughly 31% of them detected only once. Around an eighth of the sample is in the top ten clones. The input for sequencing was cultured CD8+ T cells from PBMCs, taken from culture after CMV antigen stimulation. All receptors derive from a human donor in good health (CMV status not recorded). Some clones in this sample may be carry-over from other donors' samples.

The chain uses TRBV2 and TRBJ2-3, with 7 bases identical to TRBD2. Germline V gene lookup returns CDR1 SNHLY and CDR2 FYNNEI. This CDR3 is built from 11 residues. V was clipped by 11 bases and J by 3 bases; unmatched bases: 2. Here the CDR3 reads CAGEGTDTQYF. The CDR3, as DNA: TGTGCCGGGGAGGGGACAGATACGCAGTATTTT. Using reference TRBV2 and TRBJ2-3 for the parts outside the CDR3, the full variable domain is EPEVTQTPSHQVTQMGQEVILRCVPISNHLYFYWYRQILGQKVEFLVSFYNNEISEKSEIFDDQFSVERPDGSNFTLKIRSTKLEDSAMYFCAGEGTDTQYFGPGTRLTVL.

As regards this clonotype: This may be a read error, as it is one base from a much larger clone. Likely a read error: the CDR3 ends without its conserved phenylalanine or tryptophan. The chain joins TRBV6-5 to TRBJ2-1; the match to TRBD2 covers 11 bases. CDR1 and CDR2 from the germline V gene are MNHEY and SVGAGI. This CDR3 comprises 18 residues. The ends lost 4 bases at V and 0 bases at J; junction bases unmatched: 8. In DNA form, the CDR3 reads TGTGCCAGCAGTTTGACTAGCGGGGCCTCGAGCTCCTACAATGAGCAGTTCTCC. Translated, it gives CASSLTSGASSSYNEQFS.

This clonotype came up a few times. The J gene is TRBJ1-5, the V gene TRBV28, with D possibly TRBD1 on 5 matching bases. Trimming removed 6 bases at V and 2 bases at J, with 11 bases between. CDR3 size: 14 residues. Germline V lookup: CDR1 MDHEN, CDR2 SYDVKM. CDR3 sequence (DNA): TGTGCCAGCAGAGAGGGGTGGGGCAATCAGCCCCAGCATTTT. It encodes CASREGWGNQPQHF. The entire variable domain, with the rest obtained from reference TRBV28 and TRBJ1-5, is as follows: DVKVTQSSRYLVKRTGEKVFLECVQDMDHENMFWYRQDPGLGLRLIYFSYDVKMKEKGDIPEGYSVSREKKERFSLILESASTNQTSMYLCASREGWGNQPQHFGDGTRLSIL.

The J gene is TRBJ2-1, the V gene TRBV5-5; 7 bases are shared with TRBD2. Losses at the gene ends were 6 bases for V and 0 bases for J; bases not matched to a gene: 12. The germline V gene encodes CDR1 SGHKS and CDR2 YYEKEE (reference sequence). The CDR3 consists of 17 residues. The CDR3 DNA follows: TGTGCCAGCAACGCCGCCTTTGGGGGGGTCTCCTACAATGAGCAGTTCTTC. Its translation: CASNAAFGGVSYNEQFF.

This chain joins TRBV10-3 and TRBJ1-2; TRBD1 aligns across 9 bases. V gave up 6 bases and J gave up 4 bases; unmatched junction bases: 15. Per germline, CDR1 ENHRY and CDR2 SYGVKD. The CDR3 has 17 amino acids. The CDR3 sequence is CAIREITRQGVPYGYTF. In DNA, the CDR3 is TGTGCCATCAGAGAAATTACAAGACAGGGGGTACCCTATGGCTACACCTTC.

The rearrangement links TRBV6-6 to TRBJ1-1, with D possibly TRBD1 on 6 matching bases. Germline lookup yields CDR1 MNHNY and CDR2 SVGAGI (reference sequence). CDR3 length equals 14 residues. The V end lost 8 bases, the J end lost 4 bases, and 17 bases lay between the germline ends. The CDR3 spells CASGARGGVTEAFF. The CDR3 DNA reads TGTGCCAGCGGCGCGAGAGGGGGAGTCACTGAAGCTTTCTTT.

This clonotype was detected a few times. The chain has TRBV19 and TRBJ2-2; TRBD1 aligns across 7 bases. J lost 3 bases, V lost 10 bases, and 11 bases had no gene match. The CDR3 extends over 15 amino acids. Germline-derived CDR1 and CDR2 are LNHDA and SQIVND (reference sequence). The CDR3 spells CATAQGDRHTGELFF. CDR3 sequence (DNA): TGTGCCACCGCCCAGGGGGACAGACACACCGGGGAGCTGTTTTTT.

This clonotype was detected ten times or more. The gene calls are TRBV7-8 and TRBJ1-1; D might be TRBD1 (5 bases). This CDR3 spans 16 amino acids. Germline V gene sequence: CDR1 SGHVS, CDR2 FQNEAQ. V gave up 5 bases and J gave up 5 bases, with 21 bases separating them. The CDR3 nucleotides read TGTGCCAGCAGCCAAGATAGAGGACACCTTGGGACTGAAGCTTTCTTT. Encoded protein: CASSQDRGHLGTEAFF.

CDR3 protein: CASSKGQGADGDTEAFF. The DNA of the CDR3 is TGTGCCAGCAGTAAGGGACAGGGGGCTGACGGTGACACTGAAGCTTTCTTT. The chain recombines TRBV6-5 with TRBJ1-1, with 12 nucleotides matching TRBD1. This CDR3 region has 17 residues. The V segment lost 5 bases and the J segment 3 bases; nucleotides outside the gene matches: 10. Germline V CDR1 and CDR2: MNHEY, SVGAGI.

This clonotype came up a few times. V is TRBV11-2 and J is TRBJ2-1; 9 bases are a match to TRBD2. From germline, CDR1 is SGHAT and CDR2 FQNNGV. This CDR3 contains 16 residues. V was clipped by 2 bases and J by 7 bases; unmatched bases: 9. The CDR3 sequence: CASSLWLSGGPNEQFF. In nucleotides, the CDR3 is TGTGCCAGCAGCTTATGGCTGAGCGGGGGGCCAAATGAGCAGTTCTTC.